In its sample, the clone carrying this T cell receptor beta chain was seen once. The antigen is unknown. The data stem from a study of radiation and T cells in renal cell carcinoma. As for the study in general: Nephrectomy followed 15 Gy stereotactic body radiation by 4 weeks.

The protocol was immunoSEQ multiplex PCR, while the TCRdb copy is restricted to in-frame clones and leaves out a portion. The sample includes over 55,000 clones, around 76% of them seen just once. General study results and limits: Pretreatment tumor biopsies were lacking, so baseline clonotypes are unknown.

This CDR3 has 12 amino acids. The germline V gene encodes CDR1 SGHRS and CDR2 YFSETQ. Trimming took off 0 bases at V and 6 bases at J, with 3 bases between the two ends. Time point reported: blood 2 weeks post-SBRT. Treatment described: 15 Gy SBRT to primary tumor, nephrectomy 4 weeks later. Radiation-treated patients gave blood at baseline, week 2 and week 4. J is TRBJ2-2 and V is TRBV5-1; D remains unclear. The sequences come from blood, collected from a patient whose treatment included radiotherapy and nephrectomy. This sequence originates from a man aged 55-75 years with renal cell carcinoma. The CDR3 protein is CASSLAPGELFF. In DNA form, the CDR3 reads TGCGCCAGCAGCTTGGCTCCCGGGGAGCTGTTTTTT. Supplemented by reference TRBV5-1 and TRBJ2-2, the full variable domain reads KAGVTQTPRYLIKTRGQQVTLSCSPISGHRSVSWYQQTPGQGLQFLFEYFSETQRNKGNFPGRFSGRQFSNSRSEMNVSTLELGDSALYLCASSLAPGELFFGEGSRLTVL.